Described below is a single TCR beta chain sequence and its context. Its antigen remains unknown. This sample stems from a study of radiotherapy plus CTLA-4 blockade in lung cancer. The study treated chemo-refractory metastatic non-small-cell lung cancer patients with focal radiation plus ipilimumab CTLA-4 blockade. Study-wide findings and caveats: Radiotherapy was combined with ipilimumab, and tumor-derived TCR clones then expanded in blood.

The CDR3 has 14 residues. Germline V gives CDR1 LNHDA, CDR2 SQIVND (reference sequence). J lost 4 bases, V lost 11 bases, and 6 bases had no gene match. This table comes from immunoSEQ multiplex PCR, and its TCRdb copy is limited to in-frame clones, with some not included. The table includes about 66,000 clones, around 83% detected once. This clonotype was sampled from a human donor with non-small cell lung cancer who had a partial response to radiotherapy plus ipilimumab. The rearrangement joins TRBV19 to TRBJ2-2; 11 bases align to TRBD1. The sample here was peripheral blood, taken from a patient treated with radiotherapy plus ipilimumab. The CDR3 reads CAASGTGGTGELFF. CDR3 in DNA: TGTGCCGCCTCCGGGACAGGGGGCACCGGGGAGCTGTTTTTT.